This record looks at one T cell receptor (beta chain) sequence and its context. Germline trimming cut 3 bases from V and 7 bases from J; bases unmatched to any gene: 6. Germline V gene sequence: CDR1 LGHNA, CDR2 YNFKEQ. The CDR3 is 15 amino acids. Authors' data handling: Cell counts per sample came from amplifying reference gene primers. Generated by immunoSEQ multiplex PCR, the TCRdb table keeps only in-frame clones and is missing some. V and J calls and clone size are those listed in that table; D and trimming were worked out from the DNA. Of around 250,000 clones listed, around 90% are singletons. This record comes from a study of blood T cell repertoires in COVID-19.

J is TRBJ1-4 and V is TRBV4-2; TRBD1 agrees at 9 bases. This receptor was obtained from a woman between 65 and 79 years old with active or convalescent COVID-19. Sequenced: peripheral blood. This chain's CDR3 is CASSQGDRAGEKLFF. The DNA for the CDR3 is TGTGCCAGCAGCCAGGGGGACAGGGCTGGTGAAAAACTGTTTTTT.